This T cell receptor (beta chain) stems from a study of blood T cell repertoires in COVID-19. Study overall: COVID-19 samples from acute and convalescent phases originated in the United States, Italy and Spain. T cells, B-cell-depleted T cells, or PBMCs supplied cDNA or gDNA.

Seattle cases were enrolled at active infection and followed longitudinally. The assay was immunoSEQ multiplex PCR, and TCRdb's table has in-frame clones only and misses some. The sample contains about 160,000 clones, more than 75% of which appear only once. CDR3 length: 16 amino acids. Germline-derived CDR1 and CDR2 are ENHRY and SYGVKD. Trimming removed 6 bases from V and 4 bases from J; junction bases left unmatched: 8. This rearrangement joins TRBV10-3 to TRBJ2-2; TRBD1 agrees at 10 bases. The sequencing input was peripheral blood. The TCR originated in a man in his 60s with COVID-19, enrolled during active disease. The CDR3 loop reads CAISESGTGATGELFF. CDR3 coding DNA: TGTGCCATCAGCGAATCCGGGACAGGGGCCACCGGGGAGCTGTTTTTT.